The 13 T cell receptor beta chains in this list originate from one sample, sequenced in a study of T cells in Graves' hyperthyroidism and ophthalmopathy. Authors of the study amplified TCR beta CDR3 regions from RNA transcripts. Carried out on the TCR CDR3, a first-round RT-PCR used the HTBI primer set. TCRdb re-analysed the multiplex PCR reads in MiXCR, keeping a single row per CDR3 protein. The sample lists some 510,000 distinct CDR3 sequences; less than 25% were seen once. Sequencing input: blood. These receptors all come from a man aged 18 to 29 with Graves' hyperthyroidism.

The gene calls are TRBV6-1 and TRBJ1-1; a possible D gene is TRBD1 (5 bases). Germline V gene data show CDR1 as MNHNS and CDR2 as SASEGT. The length of the CDR3 is 15 residues. V lost 6 bases and J lost 3, with 17 bases in between. CDR3 coding DNA: TGTGCCAGCAGGGTTGAGGGGTTCGGCTACACTGAAGCTTTCTTT. Its protein product is CASRVEGFGYTEAFF.

This clonotype was recorded at least ten times. J is TRBJ2-7 and V is TRBV20-1; possible D gene TRBD1, 5 bases. Germline CDR1 is DFQATT and CDR2 is SNEGSKA (reference sequence). This CDR3 is 14 amino acids long. Trimming left V 0 bases short and J 3 bases short, with 12 bases between. CDR3 DNA: TGCAGTGCTAGAGATCTCGACGACAGCTACGAGCAGTACTTC. The encoded protein is CSARDLDDSYEQYF.

This clonotype was seen many times. The rearrangement joins TRBV6-1 to TRBJ2-7, with D possibly matching TRBD2 (6 bases). Trimming removed 4 bases at V and 3 bases at J, with 13 bases between. The length of the CDR3 is 14 residues. Germline V gives CDR1 MNHNS, CDR2 SASEGT. The CDR3 loop reads CASSGRGSGYEQYF. The CDR3 bases are TGTGCCAGCAGTGGCCGTGGTAGCGGCTACGAGCAGTACTTC.

As for this clonotype: The CDR3 ends on some other residue instead of the conserved phenylalanine or tryptophan, so this is likely a read error. The chain combines TRBV28 with TRBJ2-7; the D gene is possibly TRBD1 (5 bases). Germline V gives CDR1 MDHEN, CDR2 SYDVKM. The CDR3 extends over 15 amino acids. V was trimmed by 2 bases and J by 2 bases, leaving 13 bases between them. In nucleotides, the CDR3 is TGTGCCAGCAGTTTACAGCAGGGTTCGGCCTACGAGCAGTACTAC. It yields the protein CASSLQQGSAYEQYY.

This clonotype was seen repeatedly, ten times or more. V usage is TRBV28 and J usage is TRBJ2-5; no clear D. Trimming pared 1 base from V and 4 bases from J, leaving 7 bases between. This CDR3 has 13 amino acids. Per germline, CDR1 MDHEN and CDR2 SYDVKM. As DNA, the CDR3 is TGTGCCAGCAGTTTATATCGGACAGAGACCCAGTACTTC. It encodes CASSLYRTETQYF.

This clonotype was seen once. V usage is TRBV12-3 or TRBV12-4 and J usage is TRBJ1-2, with TRBD1 matching over 12 bases. The CDR3 covers 16 residues. Losses at the gene ends were 6 bases for V and 1 base for J; bases not matched to a gene: 6. CDR3 in DNA: TGTGCCAGCAGAACGGGACAGGGGGCGAGTAACTATGGCTACACCTTC. It encodes CASRTGQGASNYGYTF.

This clonotype was observed many times. The chain carries TRBV28 and TRBJ2-7; 8 bases line up with TRBD1. The junction had 5 bases not matched to a gene; V was cut back by 6 bases and J by 1 base. Looked up from germline, CDR1 is MDHEN and CDR2 is SYDVKM. The CDR3 runs to 14 residues. CDR3 nucleotides: TGTGCCAGCAGCATGGGACAGGCGTCCTACGAGCAGTACTTC. It codes for CASSMGQASYEQYF.

This clonotype occurred many times. The chain is built from TRBV30 and TRBJ1-2; D gene ambiguous. The CDR3 contains 14 residues. V was cut by 2 bases and J by 6 bases, with 16 bases left in between. Germline values: CDR1 GTSNPN, CDR2 SVGIG (reference sequence). CDR3 sequence reads: CAWSRGGGEDGYTF. The CDR3 DNA sequence: TGTGCCTGGAGTCGAGGCGGAGGAGAGGATGGCTACACCTTC.

The CDR3 protein is CASSLTGENTGELFF. CDR3 nucleotides: TGTGCCAGCAGTTTGACAGGTGAAAACACCGGGGAGCTGTTTTTT. This chain joins TRBV28 and TRBJ2-2; TRBD1 might be the D (6 bases). Per the germline V gene, CDR1 is MDHEN and CDR2 is SYDVKM. Trimming removed 3 bases from V and 2 bases from J, with 10 bases in between. The CDR3 spans 15 residues.

This clonotype was seen many times. The chain has TRBV28 and TRBJ2-2; D call uncertain. There are 12 residues in the CDR3. Germline V lookup: CDR1 MDHEN, CDR2 SYDVKM. With 6 bases removed from V and 3 bases from J, the gap between germline ends came to 5 bases. For the CDR3, the DNA is TGTGCCAGCAGGCCTTACACCGGGGAGCTGTTTTTT. Amino acid sequence: CASRPYTGELFF.

Turning to this clonotype: A much larger clone differs by one base, so this may be a read error. CDR3 bases: TGCAGCGTTGAAAGTGGACAGAGCTATGGCTACACCTTC. The encoded protein is CSVESGQSYGYTF. The V gene is TRBV29-1, the J gene TRBJ1-2; tentative D call: TRBD1 (6 bases). This CDR3 region has 13 residues. Trimming cost V 2 bases and J 4 bases, with 11 bases left between them. The germline V gene has CDR1 SQVTM and CDR2 ANQGSEA.

The chain uses TRBV28 and TRBJ2-2; tentatively, D is TRBD1 (6 bases). The CDR3 contains 16 residues. CDR1 MDHEN and CDR2 SYDVKM come from the germline V gene. Trimming removed 6 bases from V and 5 bases from J, with 19 bases in between. The CDR3 coding sequence is TGTGCCAGCAGCCGAAGGACGGTGAGGGGGACCGGGGAGCTGTTTTTT. It encodes CASSRRTVRGTGELFF.

This clonotype has a count of ten or more. V usage is TRBV27 and J usage is TRBJ2-2, with D hard to call. The CDR3 has 14 amino acids. V was cut by 1 base and J by 9 bases, with 12 bases left in between. Germline V gene lookup returns CDR1 MNHEY and CDR2 SMNVEV (reference sequence). CDR3 in amino acids: CASSLWPEDRELFF. The CDR3, as DNA: TGTGCCAGCAGTTTATGGCCAGAGGACCGGGAGCTGTTTTTT.